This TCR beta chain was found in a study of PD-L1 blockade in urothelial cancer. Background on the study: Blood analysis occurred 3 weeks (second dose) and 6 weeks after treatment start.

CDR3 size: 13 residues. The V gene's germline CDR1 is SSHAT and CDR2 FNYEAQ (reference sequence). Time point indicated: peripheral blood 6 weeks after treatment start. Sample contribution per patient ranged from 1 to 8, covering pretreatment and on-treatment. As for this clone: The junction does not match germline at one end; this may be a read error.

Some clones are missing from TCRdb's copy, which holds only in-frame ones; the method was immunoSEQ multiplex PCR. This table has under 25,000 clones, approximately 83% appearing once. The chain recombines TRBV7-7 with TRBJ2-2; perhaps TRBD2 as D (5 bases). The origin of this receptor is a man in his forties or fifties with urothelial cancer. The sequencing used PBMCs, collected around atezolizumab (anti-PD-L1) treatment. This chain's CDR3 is CASSLGSTGELFF. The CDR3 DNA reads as TGTGCTAGCAGCTTAGGGAGCACCGGGGAGCTGTTTTTT.